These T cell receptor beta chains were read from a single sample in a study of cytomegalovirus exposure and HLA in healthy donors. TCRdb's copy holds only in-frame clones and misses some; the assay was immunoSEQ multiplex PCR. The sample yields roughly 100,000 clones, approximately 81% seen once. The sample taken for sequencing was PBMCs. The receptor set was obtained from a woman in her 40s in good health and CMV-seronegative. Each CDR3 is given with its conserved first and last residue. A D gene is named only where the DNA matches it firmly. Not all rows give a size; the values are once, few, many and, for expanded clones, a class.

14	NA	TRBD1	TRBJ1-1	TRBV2	TGTGCCAGCAGTTATCGGACAGGGTACACTGAAGCTTTCTTT	CASSYRTGYTEAFF
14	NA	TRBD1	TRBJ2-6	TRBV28	TGTGCCAGCAGCCTCAGGGGGCCGGCCAACGTCCTGACTTTC	CASSLRGPANVLTF
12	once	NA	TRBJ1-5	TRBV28	TGTGCCAGCAGTTTCCAGATTCAGCCCCAGCATTTT	CASSFQIQPQHF
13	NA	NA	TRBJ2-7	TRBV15	TGTGCCACCAGCAGGGGAAGGGCGGGCGAGCAGTACTTC	CATSRGRAGEQYF
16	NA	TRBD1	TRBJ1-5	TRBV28	TGTGCCAGCAGTTTAGGGACAGGGGATAGCAATCAGCCCCAGCATTTT	CASSLGTGDSNQPQHF
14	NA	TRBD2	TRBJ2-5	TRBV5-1	TGCGCCAGCCGCCCGGGAGGGGGGCAAGAGACCCAGTACTTC	CASRPGGGQETQYF
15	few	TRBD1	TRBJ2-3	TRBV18	TGTGCCAGCTCGCCCAGGGGGCAGGGTCCAGATACGCAGTATTTT	CASSPRGQGPDTQYF
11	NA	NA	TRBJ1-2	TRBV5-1	TGCGCCAGCAGATCAGGTGATGGCTACACCTTC	CASRSGDGYTF
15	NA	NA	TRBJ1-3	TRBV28	TGTGCCAGCAGGACCGCCAGGGGATCTGGAAACACCATATATTTT	CASRTARGSGNTIYF
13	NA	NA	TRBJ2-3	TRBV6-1	TGTGCCAGCAGTGAAGGCAGGGTCGGTACGCAGTATTTT	CASSEGRVGTQYF
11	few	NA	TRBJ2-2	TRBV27	TGTGCCAGCAGTTTCTCCGGGGAGCTGTTTTTT	CASSFSGELFF
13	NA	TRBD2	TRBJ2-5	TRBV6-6	TGTGCCAGCAGTCGACGGGAGGCAGAGACCCAGTACTTC	CASSRREAETQYF
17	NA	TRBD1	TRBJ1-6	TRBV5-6	TGTGCCAGCAGCTTGTACGCCCTAGGGGACAGGGATTCACCCCTCCACTTT	CASSLYALGDRDSPLHF
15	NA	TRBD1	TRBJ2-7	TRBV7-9	TGTTCCAGCAGCTTACGGGGACAGGGGACCTACGAGCAGTACTTC	CSSSLRGQGTYEQYF
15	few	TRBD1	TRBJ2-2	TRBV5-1	TGCGCCAGCAGGGACCAGGGGGTGCGGACCGGGGAGCTGTTTTTT	CASRDQGVRTGELFF
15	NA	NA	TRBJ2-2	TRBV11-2	TGTGCCAGCAGCTACGGGACTGGGAACACCGGGGAGCTGTTTTTT	CASSYGTGNTGELFF
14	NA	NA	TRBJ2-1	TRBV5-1	TGCGCCAGCAGCACGAGGGGGGGGCTCAATGAGCAGTTCTTC	CASSTRGGLNEQFF
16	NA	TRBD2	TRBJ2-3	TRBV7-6	TGTGCCAGCAGCTTCCTAGCGGGAGGAACCACAGATACGCAGTATTTT	CASSFLAGGTTDTQYF
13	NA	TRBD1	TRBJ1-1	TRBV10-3	TGTGCCATCAAACAGGGGTACGACACTGAAGCTTTCTTT	CAIKQGYDTEAFF
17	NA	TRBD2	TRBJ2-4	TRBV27	TGTGCCAGCAGTTTGAGTGGGGAGGGAGAAGCCAAAAACATTCAGTACTTC	CASSLSGEGEAKNIQYF
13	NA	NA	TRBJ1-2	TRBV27	TGTGCCAGCAGACCCATATCGGGTTATGGCTACACCTTC	CASRPISGYGYTF
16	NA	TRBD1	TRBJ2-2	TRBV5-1	TGCGCCAGCAGCCCCTGGACAGGATCGAACACCGGGGAGCTGTTTTTT	CASSPWTGSNTGELFF
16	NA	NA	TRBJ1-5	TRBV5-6	TGTGCCAGCAGCTTGGCAAGGGGAAGGGGCAATCAGCCCCAGCATTTT	CASSLARGRGNQPQHF
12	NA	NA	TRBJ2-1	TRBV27	TGTGCCAGCAGTCCACAGGGCGGTGAGCAGTTCTTC	CASSPQGGEQFF
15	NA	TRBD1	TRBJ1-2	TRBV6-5	TGTGCCAGCAGTTTGACCGGGACAGGGGGCAATGGCTACACCTTC	CASSLTGTGGNGYTF
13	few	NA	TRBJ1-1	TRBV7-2	TGTGCCAGCAGCTTAGCTTCTAGGTTTGAAGCTTTCTTT	CASSLASRFEAFF
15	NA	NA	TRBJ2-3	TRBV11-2	TGTGCCAGCAGCCCAGAGGACAGACGCACAGATACGCAGTATTTT	CASSPEDRRTDTQYF
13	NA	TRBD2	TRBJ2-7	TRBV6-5	TGTGCCAGCAGTTCAACGGGAGGGGGCGAGCAGTACTTC	CASSSTGGGEQYF
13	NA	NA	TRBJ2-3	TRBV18	TGTGCCAGCTCACCACTCCGGGGAGATACGCAGTATTTT	CASSPLRGDTQYF
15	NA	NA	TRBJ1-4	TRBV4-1	TGCGCCAGCAGCCCCAAGATAGAAACTAATGAAAAACTGTTTTTT	CASSPKIETNEKLFF
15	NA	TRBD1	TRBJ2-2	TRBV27	TGTGCCAGCAGTTCGCGGACAGGGAGGACCGGGGAGCTGTTTTTT	CASSSRTGRTGELFF
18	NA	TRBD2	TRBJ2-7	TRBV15	TGTGCCACCAGCAGAGATCTCCCCTCTAGCGGGAGTTTTTACGAGCAGTACTTC	CATSRDLPSSGSFYEQYF
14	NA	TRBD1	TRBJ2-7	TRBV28	TGTGCCAGCGTCCCGGGACAGGGATCCTACGAGCAGTACTTC	CASVPGQGSYEQYF
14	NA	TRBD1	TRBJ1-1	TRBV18	TGTGCCAGCTCAAGGGGACAGGGGGACACTGAAGCTTTCTTT	CASSRGQGDTEAFF
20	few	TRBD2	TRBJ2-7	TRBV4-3	TGCGCCAGCAGCCAAGAAGCGACTAGCGGGAGCGTCGGGCGCCCCTACGAGCAGTACTTC	CASSQEATSGSVGRPYEQYF
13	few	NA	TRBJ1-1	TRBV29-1	TGCAGCGTTGTAGGTACAGTGAACACTGAAGCTTTCTTT	CSVVGTVNTEAFF
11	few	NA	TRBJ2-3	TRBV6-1	TGTGCCAGCAGTGACCGAGATACGCAGTATTTT	CASSDRDTQYF
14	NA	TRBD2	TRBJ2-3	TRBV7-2	TGTGCCAGCAGCCTAATGCCGGGACTAGCCAGGGTGTATTTT	CASSLMPGLARVYF
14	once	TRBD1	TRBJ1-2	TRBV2	TGTGCCAGCACCACTTGGGGACAGGGGAAAGGCTACACCTTC	CASTTWGQGKGYTF
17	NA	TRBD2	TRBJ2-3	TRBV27	TGTGCCAGCAGTTTTAAACGGACTAGCGGGAGGACAGATACGCAGTATTTT	CASSFKRTSGRTDTQYF
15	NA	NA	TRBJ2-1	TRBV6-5	TGTGCCAGCAGTACAGGGTTAAGCTCCTACAATGAGCAGTTCTTC	CASSTGLSSYNEQFF
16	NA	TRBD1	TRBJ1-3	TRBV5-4	TGTGCCAGCAGCAGGGGACAGGGTTTCACTGGAAACACCATATATTTT	CASSRGQGFTGNTIYF
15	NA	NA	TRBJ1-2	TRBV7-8	TGTGCCAGCAGCTTAAGTGCAGGGCTTAACTATGGCTACACCTTC	CASSLSAGLNYGYTF
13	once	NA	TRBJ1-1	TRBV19	TGTGCCAGTAGTATTGAGGTGAACACTGAAGCTTTCTTT	CASSIEVNTEAFF
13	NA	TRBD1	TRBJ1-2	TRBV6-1	TGTGCCAGCAGACTACAGGGGGCTTGGGGCTACACCTTC	CASRLQGAWGYTF
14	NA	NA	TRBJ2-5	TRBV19	TGTGCCAGTAGTCAGGGCGGGAACCAAGAGACCCAGTACTTC	CASSQGGNQETQYF
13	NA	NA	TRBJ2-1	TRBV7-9	TGTGCCAGCAGCCCCTTCAGCTACAATGAGCAGTTCTTC	CASSPFSYNEQFF
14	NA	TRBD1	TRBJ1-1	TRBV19	TGTGCCAGTACCAAGACAGGGTTGAACACTGAAGCTTTCTTT	CASTKTGLNTEAFF
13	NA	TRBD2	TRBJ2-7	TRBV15	TGTGCCACCAGCCGGGACTACTCCTACGAGCAGTACTTC	CATSRDYSYEQYF
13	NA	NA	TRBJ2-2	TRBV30	TGTGCCTGGAGTGTACGGGCGGGAGGGGAGCTGTTTTTT	CAWSVRAGGELFF
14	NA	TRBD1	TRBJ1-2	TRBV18	TGTGCCAGCTCAAGCACCGGACAGGACTATGGCTACACCTTC	CASSSTGQDYGYTF
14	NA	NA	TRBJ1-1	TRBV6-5	TGTGCCAGCAGTTACTCGGGCCGGAACACTGAAGCTTTCTTT	CASSYSGRNTEAFF
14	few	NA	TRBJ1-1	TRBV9	TGTGCCAGCAGCGTCGGACTTGACAGGCCCGGAGCTTTCTTT	CASSVGLDRPGAFF
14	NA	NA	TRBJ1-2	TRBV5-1	TGCGCCAGCAGCTTGGTGGGCACCGACTATGGCTACACCTTC	CASSLVGTDYGYTF